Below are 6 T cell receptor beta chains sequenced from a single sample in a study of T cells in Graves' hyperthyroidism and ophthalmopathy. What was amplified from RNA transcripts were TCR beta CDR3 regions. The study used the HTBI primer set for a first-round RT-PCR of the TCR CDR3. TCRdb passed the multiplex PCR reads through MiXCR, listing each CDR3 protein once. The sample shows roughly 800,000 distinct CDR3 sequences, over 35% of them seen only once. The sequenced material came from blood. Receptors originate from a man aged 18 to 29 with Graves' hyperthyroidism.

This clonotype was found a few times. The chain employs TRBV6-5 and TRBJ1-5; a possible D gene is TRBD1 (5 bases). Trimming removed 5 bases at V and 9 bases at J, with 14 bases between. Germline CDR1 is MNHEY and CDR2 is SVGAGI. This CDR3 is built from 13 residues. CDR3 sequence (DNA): TGTGCCAGCAGTCACGGACAAGGACCGCCCCAGCATTTT. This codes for CASSHGQGPPQHF.

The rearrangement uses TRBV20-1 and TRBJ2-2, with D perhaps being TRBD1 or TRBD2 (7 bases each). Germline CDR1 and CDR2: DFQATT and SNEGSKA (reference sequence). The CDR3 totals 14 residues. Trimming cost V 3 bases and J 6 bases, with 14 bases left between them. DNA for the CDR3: TGCAGTGCTAGTTCGGCAGGGGGGGCCGGGGAGCTGTTTTTT. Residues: CSASSAGGAGELFF.

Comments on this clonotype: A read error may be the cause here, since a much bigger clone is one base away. CDR3 amino acids: CAALQGQGFEQYF. In DNA form, the CDR3 reads TGTGCCGCGCTGCAGGGACAGGGGTTCGAGCAGTACTTC. The V call is TRBV10-3, the J call TRBJ2-7; 10 nucleotides match TRBD1. Germline CDR1 reads ENHRY; CDR2 reads SYGVKD. The CDR3 covers 13 residues. V dropped 11 bases and J dropped 6; count of bases not matched to a gene: 10.

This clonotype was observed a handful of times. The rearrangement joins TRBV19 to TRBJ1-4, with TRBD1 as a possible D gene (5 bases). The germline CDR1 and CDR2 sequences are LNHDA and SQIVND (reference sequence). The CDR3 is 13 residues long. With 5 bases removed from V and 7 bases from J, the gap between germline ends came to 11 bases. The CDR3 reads CASSWQRGEKLFF. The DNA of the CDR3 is TGTGCCAGTAGTTGGCAGAGGGGTGAAAAACTGTTTTTT. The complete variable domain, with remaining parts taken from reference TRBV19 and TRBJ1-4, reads DGGITQSPKYLFRKEGQNVTLSCEQNLNHDAMYWYRQDPGQGLRLIYYSQIVNDFQKGDIAEGYSVSREKKESFPLTVTSAQKNPTAFYLCASSWQRGEKLFFGSGTQLSVL.

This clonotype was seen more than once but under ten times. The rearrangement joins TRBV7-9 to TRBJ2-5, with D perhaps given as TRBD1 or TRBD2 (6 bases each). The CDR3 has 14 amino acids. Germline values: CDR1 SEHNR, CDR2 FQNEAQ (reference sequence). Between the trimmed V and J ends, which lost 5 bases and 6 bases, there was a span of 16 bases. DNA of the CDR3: TGTGCCAGCAGCCAAGATCGGGGGCGGCAGACCCAGTACTTC. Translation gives CASSQDRGRQTQYF.

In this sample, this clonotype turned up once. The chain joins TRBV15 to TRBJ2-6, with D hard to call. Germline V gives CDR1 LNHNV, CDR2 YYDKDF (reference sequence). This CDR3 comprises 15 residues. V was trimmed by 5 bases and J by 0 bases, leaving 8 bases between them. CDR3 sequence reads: CATSDEDSGANVLTF. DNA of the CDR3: TGTGCCACCAGCGACGAGGACTCTGGGGCCAACGTCCTGACTTTC.